The T cell receptor (beta chain) under discussion was sequenced for a study of T cells in Graves' hyperthyroidism and ophthalmopathy. Study overall: Peripheral blood was taken when the disease was first diagnosed, before any treatment began.

Germline CDR1 is MDHEN and CDR2 is SYDVKM. The germline V and J ends were trimmed by 0 bases and 2 bases, with 10 bases remaining between them. The CDR3 runs to 15 residues. This clonotype was seen ten or more times. Its antigen is as yet unknown. Study results and limitations: By a 13 V-J model, ophthalmopathy was set apart from stable hyperthyroidism.

The source material, RNA transcripts, was used to amplify TCR beta CDR3 regions. Using the HTBI primer set, a first-round RT-PCR was run on the TCR CDR3. TCRdb re-derived calls from the multiplex PCR reads in MiXCR, one entry per CDR3 protein. The table records about 420,000 distinct CDR3 sequences, roughly 13% of them present only once. The study defined stable Graves' hyperthyroidism as no ophthalmopathy progression within 18 months. The PBMCs were sourced from fresh peripheral blood (around 10 ml). The specimen was blood. This clonotype was obtained from a woman aged 18-35 years with Graves' hyperthyroidism. This chain connects TRBV28 to TRBJ1-2; perhaps TRBD1 as D (5 bases). The DNA of the CDR3 is TGTGCCAGCAGTTTATGGACAGACTCAAACTATGGCTACACCTTC. The encoded protein is CASSLWTDSNYGYTF.